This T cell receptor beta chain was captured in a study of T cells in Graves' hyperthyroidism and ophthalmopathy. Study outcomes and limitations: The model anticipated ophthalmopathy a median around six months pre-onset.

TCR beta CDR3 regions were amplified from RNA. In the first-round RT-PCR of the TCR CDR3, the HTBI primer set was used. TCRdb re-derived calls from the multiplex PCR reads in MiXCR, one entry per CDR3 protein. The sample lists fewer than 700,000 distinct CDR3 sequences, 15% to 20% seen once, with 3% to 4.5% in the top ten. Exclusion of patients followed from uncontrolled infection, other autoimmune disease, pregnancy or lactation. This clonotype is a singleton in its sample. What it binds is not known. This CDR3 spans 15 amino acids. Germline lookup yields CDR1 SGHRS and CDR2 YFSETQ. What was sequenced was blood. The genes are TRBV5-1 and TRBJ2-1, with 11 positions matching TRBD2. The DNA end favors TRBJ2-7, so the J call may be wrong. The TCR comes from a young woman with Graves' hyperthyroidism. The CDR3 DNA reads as TGCGCCAGCAGCACTAGCGGGAGCTCCTACAATGAGCAGTACTTC. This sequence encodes CASSTSGSSYNEQYF.